This T cell receptor beta chain was profiled in a study of neurological immune-mediated disorders. This CDR3 has 13 residues. Germline CDR1 LGHNA, CDR2 YNFKEQ. Trimming at V came to 0 bases and at J to 10 bases, leaving 3 bases not matched to a gene. This clonotype has at least ten counts. Specified time point: technical triplicate 2. Each CDR3 protein gets one entry after TCRdb re-called the 5' RACE reads with MiXCR. The profile shows about 32,000 distinct CDR3 sequences, about an eighth of them singletons. Material: CD4+ T cells from blood. The receptor comes from a female donor with HTLV-1-associated myelopathy (HAM/TSP). The chain joins TRBV4-2 to TRBJ2-1; TRBD2 matches at 7 bases. The CDR3 sequence: CASSQETSSEQFF. For the CDR3, the DNA is TGTGCCAGCAGCCAAGAGACTAGCAGCGAGCAGTTCTTC.